This T cell receptor beta chain stems from a study of identical twins. Study-level results: Model-predicted out-of-frame TCR alpha sharing fell below observed values in monozygotic twins.

TCRdb reprocessed the 5' RACE reads with MiXCR, giving one entry per CDR3 protein. The sample holds around 960,000 distinct CDR3 sequences, 9% to 15% seen once. J lost 6 bases, V lost 3 bases, and 8 bases had no gene match. The CDR3 has 13 residues. Per the germline V gene, CDR1 is SQVTM and CDR2 is ANQGSEA. Healthy Caucasians, and only they, were the donors. Many counts were recorded for this clonotype. Its antigen is still unknown. These data were also filed under a second study, of yellow fever vaccine responses in identical twins.

The sequencing sample was made of PBMCs. The V gene is TRBV29-1, the J gene TRBJ2-7, with TRBD2 matching over 7 bases. This TCR was sampled from a woman aged 18-29 years in good health. In DNA, the CDR3 is TGCAGCGTTGAGGGAACAGGCGGGGGCGAGCAGTACTTC. Translated, it gives CSVEGTGGGEQYF.